The sequence of this T cell receptor (beta chain) was determined in a study of blood T cell repertoires in COVID-19. Study in general: Nucleic acid was either cDNA or gDNA, and it came from T cells, B-cell-depleted T cells, or PBMCs.

There are 15 residues in the CDR3. The V and J ends lost 5 bases and 7 bases, in that order; junction bases with no gene match: 11. Germline loops: CDR1 LNHDA, CDR2 SQIVND (reference sequence). Assay used: immunoSEQ multiplex PCR; TCRdb lists only in-frame clones, some missing. The sample comprises almost 350,000 clones, approximately 89% of which are singletons, and roughly 3.9% rests with the top ten. Sequencing input: peripheral blood. The genes are TRBV19 and TRBJ1-2; 9 bases are shared with TRBD1. The TCR sequence derives from a woman aged 60-75 years with COVID-19, enrolled during active disease. Here the CDR3 DNA reads TGTGCCAGTAGTCACCTTCCGGGACAGGGAGGTGGCTACACCTTC. This codes for CASSHLPGQGGGYTF.